Below, 26 T cell receptor beta chains from the same sample are listed, as sequenced in a study of cytomegalovirus exposure and HLA in healthy donors. PCR used 60 Vbeta primers and 13 Jbeta primers. Assay used: immunoSEQ multiplex PCR; TCRdb lists only in-frame clones, some missing. The profile shows 150,000 to 200,000 clones, more than 65% of them singletons. The sequencing sample was made of PBMCs. The receptors were gathered from a woman between 35 and 50 years old in good health and CMV-seropositive.

In its sample, this clone was seen a few times. This chain uses TRBV5-6 with TRBJ2-1; perhaps TRBD1 as D (5 bases). This CDR3 spans 12 amino acids. Per the germline V gene, CDR1 is SGHDT and CDR2 is YYEEEE. V lost 0 bases and J lost 8, with 6 bases in between. CDR3 amino acids: CASSLVGDEQFF. DNA of the CDR3: TGTGCCAGCAGCTTGGTAGGGGATGAGCAGTTCTTC.

The J gene is TRBJ1-4, the V gene TRBV6-6; 9 nucleotides line up with TRBD1. Germline-derived CDR1 and CDR2 are MNHNY and SVGAGI (reference sequence). Germline trimming cut 10 bases from V and 6 bases from J; bases unmatched to any gene: 12. The CDR3 length is 15 residues. The CDR3 DNA reads as TGTGCCACCCAAGACGCGACAGGGGGGGATGAAAAACTGTTTTTT. This codes for CATQDATGGDEKLFF.

A few counts support this clone. The V call is TRBV19, the J call TRBJ2-5, with D possibly matching TRBD2 (6 bases). The V gene lost 4 bases and the J gene lost 2 bases, with 14 bases spanning the gap. Per the germline V gene, CDR1 is LNHDA and CDR2 is SQIVND (reference sequence). The length of the CDR3 is 15 residues. CDR3 protein: CASSNWGGVQETQYF. In DNA form, the CDR3 reads TGTGCCAGTAGTAACTGGGGCGGGGTTCAAGAGACCCAGTACTTC.

This clone occurred a few times. The rearrangement uses TRBV19 and TRBJ1-5; D is perhaps TRBD1 (6 bases). CDR3 size: 15 residues. Germline V gene sequence: CDR1 LNHDA, CDR2 SQIVND (reference sequence). Trimming took off 4 bases at V and 6 bases at J, with 16 bases between the two ends. The CDR3 DNA reads as TGTGCCAGTAGTACGGACAGCTCTTGGGGTCAGCCCCAGCATTTT. It encodes CASSTDSSWGQPQHF.

The table lists this clone with a few counts. J is TRBJ2-7 and V is TRBV7-6; D uncertain. V dropped 2 bases and J dropped 2 bases, with 4 bases sitting between them. Per germline, CDR1 SGHVS and CDR2 FNYEAQ. The CDR3 loop spans 12 amino acids. This CDR3 reads CASSLNTYEQYF. Here the CDR3 DNA reads TGTGCCAGCAGCTTAAACACCTACGAGCAGTACTTC. The variable domain in full, with the rest retrieved from reference TRBV7-6 and TRBJ2-7, is GAGVSQSPRYKVTKRGQDVALRCDPISGHVSLYWYRQALGQGPEFLTYFNYEAQQDKSGLPNDRFSAERPEGSISTLTIQRTEQRDSAMYRCASSLNTYEQYFGPGTRLTVT.

This clone has only one observation. The chain employs TRBV4-1 and TRBJ1-6, with D possibly TRBD1 on 5 matching bases. There are 15 residues in the CDR3. CDR1 and CDR2 from the germline V gene are MGHRA and YSYEKL. Trimming left V 2 bases short and J 7 bases short, with 12 bases between. CDR3: CASSQQGVGNSPLHF. The CDR3 DNA reads TGCGCCAGCAGCCAACAAGGGGTAGGAAATTCACCCCTCCACTTT.

This chain's CDR3 is CASSLIPGGTSYNEQFF. The DNA of the CDR3 is TGTGCCAGCAGCTTAATTCCCGGGGGGACCTCCTACAATGAGCAGTTCTTC. This chain joins TRBV7-3 and TRBJ2-1; 7 nucleotides align to TRBD2. Per the germline V gene, CDR1 is SGHTA and CDR2 is FQGTGA. The CDR3 length is 17 residues. Trimming took 1 base from V and 0 from J; bases not matched to a gene: 6.

The J gene is TRBJ2-7, the V gene TRBV6-6; 10 bases are a match to TRBD1. Germline V lookup: CDR1 MNHNY, CDR2 SVGAGI (reference sequence). The CDR3 covers 15 residues. The V segment lost 6 bases and the J segment 2 bases; nucleotides outside the gene matches: 7. The CDR3 loop reads CASRRQGASTYEQYF. CDR3 DNA: TGTGCCAGCAGGCGACAGGGGGCAAGCACCTACGAGCAGTACTTC.

This sequence joins TRBV27 and TRBJ2-5, with D tentatively TRBD2 (5 bases). This CDR3 is 14 amino acids long. Trimming pared 5 bases from V and 0 bases from J, leaving 10 bases between. From germline, CDR1 is MNHEY and CDR2 SMNVEV (reference sequence). The CDR3, as DNA: TGTGCCAGCAGTCCCATGGACTACCAAGAGACCCAGTACTTC. It specifies CASSPMDYQETQYF.

The CDR3 protein is CASSEGGTNEQYF. The CDR3 bases are TGTGCCAGCAGTGAAGGAGGGACCAACGAGCAGTACTTC. The chain combines TRBV6-5 with TRBJ2-7, with TRBD2 as a possible D gene (6 bases). Looked up from germline, CDR1 is MNHEY and CDR2 is SVGAGI. This CDR3 spans 13 amino acids. V dropped 5 bases and J dropped 5 bases, with 13 bases sitting between them.

The chain recombines TRBV9 with TRBJ2-7; maybe TRBD1 (6 bases). Germline CDR1 is SGDLS and CDR2 is YYNGEE. Trimming took off 4 bases at V and 4 bases at J, with 15 bases between the two ends. There are 14 residues in the CDR3. CDR3 loop: CASSPRTEEYEQYF. The DNA for the CDR3 is TGTGCCAGCAGCCCCCGGACAGAAGAGTACGAGCAGTACTTC.

This chain uses TRBV19 with TRBJ2-7; a possible D gene is TRBD1 (5 bases). The V and J ends lost 3 bases and 5 bases respectively, with 23 bases between them. The CDR3 is made up of 17 amino acids. Germline V gene lookup returns CDR1 LNHDA and CDR2 SQIVND (reference sequence). The CDR3 nucleotides read TGTGCCAGTAGTATCGCTCAGGCCGTGGGGCGTTCAGACGAGCAGTACTTC. It encodes CASSIAQAVGRSDEQYF.

The chain recombines TRBV19 with TRBJ1-1; 7 nucleotides agree with TRBD1. The length of the CDR3 is 14 residues. The V gene's germline CDR1 is LNHDA and CDR2 SQIVND (reference sequence). V dropped 4 bases and J dropped 4; count of bases not matched to a gene: 6. This CDR3 reads CASSSQGESTEAFF. In DNA, the CDR3 is TGTGCCAGTAGTAGTCAGGGGGAGAGCACTGAAGCTTTCTTT.

The chain recombines TRBV4-3 with TRBJ1-4; unclear D gene. The length of the CDR3 is 17 residues. Germline CDR1 LGHNA, CDR2 YSLEER. Trimming pared 0 bases from V and 15 bases from J, leaving 26 bases between. The CDR3 DNA follows: TGCGCCAGCAGCCAAGACTACGGGATGTGGTCAACGGCAGAATTGTTTTTT. Translation gives CASSQDYGMWSTAELFF.

This chain links TRBV9 with TRBJ2-5; weak D call: TRBD1 (6 bases). The CDR3 spans 16 residues. The V gene lost 1 base and the J gene lost 4 bases, with 17 bases spanning the gap. The germline CDR1 and CDR2 sequences are SGDLS and YYNGEE. As DNA, the CDR3 is TGTGCCAGCAGCGTACGGGTGGGGGCCCAGGGAGAGACCCAGTACTTC. Translating gives CASSVRVGAQGETQYF.

The V gene is TRBV19, the J gene TRBJ1-5, with D uncertain. This CDR3 comprises 15 residues. Per the germline V gene, CDR1 is LNHDA and CDR2 is SQIVND (reference sequence). V was shortened by 1 base and J by 3 bases, with 10 bases between the two germline ends. This chain's CDR3 is CASSIVGRDNQPQHF. The CDR3 DNA sequence: TGTGCCAGTAGTATAGTGGGCCGAGACAATCAGCCCCAGCATTTT.

The V and J genes are TRBV28 and TRBJ2-7; the match to TRBD1 covers 10 bases. Germline V gene data show CDR1 as MDHEN and CDR2 as SYDVKM. The CDR3 is 15 residues long. The trim removed 5 bases at V and 5 bases at J, leaving 9 bases unmatched. CDR3 residues: CASSPTLDRGHEQYF. In DNA form, the CDR3 reads TGTGCCAGCAGTCCAACGTTAGACAGGGGGCACGAGCAGTACTTC.

A single count supports this clone. The gene calls are TRBV28 and TRBJ1-1; no clear D gene. The length of the CDR3 is 14 residues. The V gene lost 2 bases and the J gene lost 0 bases, with 7 bases spanning the gap. CDR1 is MDHEN and CDR2 is SYDVKM in the germline V gene. The CDR3 is CASSLPQMNTEAFF. The CDR3 DNA reads TGTGCCAGCAGTTTACCCCAGATGAACACTGAAGCTTTCTTT.

This clone was detected only once. The chain uses TRBV19 and TRBJ2-5; the D gene is possibly TRBD1 (5 bases). Germline V lookup: CDR1 LNHDA, CDR2 SQIVND (reference sequence). This CDR3 has 11 residues. V was pared by 6 bases and J by 5 bases, with 7 bases between. CDR3 protein: CASSQGETQYF. CDR3 nucleotides: TGTGCCAGTAGCCAGGGCGAGACCCAGTACTTC.

This rearrangement joins TRBV4-3 to TRBJ1-2, with a possible D match to TRBD1 (6 bases). Per germline, CDR1 LGHNA and CDR2 YSLEER. This CDR3 is 15 amino acids long. Between the trimmed V and J ends, which lost 3 bases and 0 bases, there was a span of 11 bases. The DNA of the CDR3 is TGCGCCAGCAGCCATGGGGACAATTCTAACTATGGCTACACCTTC. This sequence encodes CASSHGDNSNYGYTF.

Only a few counts were recorded for this clone. The gene calls are TRBV5-1 and TRBJ2-3, with TRBD1 identical over 9 bases. Germline CDR1 SGHRS, CDR2 YFSETQ. The CDR3 is made up of 14 amino acids. The V gene end was trimmed by 4 bases and the J gene end by 6 bases; junction bases not matched to a gene: 6. CDR3 nucleotides: TGCGCCAGCAGCACAGGGACAGGGTACGATACGCAGTATTTT. Encoded protein: CASSTGTGYDTQYF.

This sequence joins TRBV6-6 and TRBJ1-5; unclear D gene. CDR1 and CDR2 (germline): MNHNY, SVGAGI (reference sequence). The V end was cut by 2 bases, the J end by 4 bases, with 15 bases between. This CDR3 has 16 amino acids. The chain's CDR3 is CASSYGAGTENQPQHF. The DNA of the CDR3 is TGTGCCAGCAGTTACGGTGCAGGCACAGAAAATCAGCCCCAGCATTTT.

The rearrangement links TRBV18 to TRBJ2-1; D perhaps matches TRBD1 (6 bases). Germline V CDR1 and CDR2: KGHSH, LQKENI. V was clipped by 5 bases and J by 3 bases, with 14 bases between them. The CDR3 extends over 15 amino acids. The CDR3 DNA follows: TGTGCCAGCTCAAATACAGGGTCCGTCTACAATGAGCAGTTCTTC. It codes for CASSNTGSVYNEQFF.

CDR3 residues: CASSPTTGNNEQFF. In DNA form, the CDR3 reads TGTGCCAGCAGCCCAACGACAGGGAACAATGAGCAGTTCTTC. V is TRBV7-2 and J is TRBJ2-1, with TRBD1 identical over 7 bases. In germline, CDR1 is SGHTA, CDR2 FQGNSA. The CDR3 totals 14 residues. V shed 5 bases, J shed 5 bases, and the junction held 6 bases outside the gene matches. Full variable domain (rest looked up from reference TRBV7-2 and TRBJ2-1): GAGVSQSPSNKVTEKGKDVELRCDPISGHTALYWYRQSLGQGLEFLIYFQGNSAPDKSGLPSDRFSAERTGGSVSTLTIQRTQQEDSAVYLCASSPTTGNNEQFFGPGTRLTVL.

CDR3 amino acids: CASSRLDRDDQPQHF. The CDR3 DNA sequence: TGTGCCAGCAGCCGCCTGGACAGGGATGACCAGCCCCAGCATTTT. The chain uses TRBV28 and TRBJ1-5; 8 bases fit TRBD1. V dropped 6 bases and J dropped 7; count of bases not matched to a gene: 11. CDR1 is MDHEN and CDR2 is SYDVKM in the germline V gene. This CDR3 comprises 15 residues.

This clone was counted a single time. V usage is TRBV4-3 and J usage is TRBJ1-5, with TRBD1 as a possible D gene (6 bases). This CDR3 has 16 residues. V was clipped by 0 bases and J by 1 base, with 10 bases between them. CDR1 and CDR2 from the germline V gene are LGHNA and YSLEER. The CDR3: CASSQDGTKSNQPQHF. The CDR3 DNA reads TGCGCCAGCAGCCAAGATGGGACAAAGAGCAATCAGCCCCAGCATTTT.